These 3 T cell receptor beta chains originate from one sample sequenced in a study of T-cell reconstitution after alpha-beta-depleted transplantation in children. Library preparation (for TCRbeta) was performed with unique molecular identifiers. In TCRdb, the PCR reads were re-called with MiXCR into one record per CDR3 protein. The profile covers around 360,000 distinct CDR3 sequences, with about a tenth appearing a single time and around 2.4% taken by the ten largest. The starting material was PBMCs from the stem cell graft donor, obtained from the stem cell graft. The receptors shown here come from a human donor who donated a stem cell graft to a child with acute lymphoblastic leukemia.

The chain carries TRBV5-1 and TRBJ2-2, with TRBD2 matching 12 bases. Germline CDR1 SGHRS, CDR2 YFSETQ. Unmatched junction bases numbered 9, after V lost 4 bases and J lost 2 bases. The CDR3 sequence is 18 residues long. CDR3 DNA: TGCGCCAGCAGCCCAGGACTAGCGGGAAGACTTAACACCGGGGAGCTGTTTTTT. It yields the protein CASSPGLAGRLNTGELFF. Full variable domain (remainder filled in from reference TRBV5-1 and TRBJ2-2): KAGVTQTPRYLIKTRGQQVTLSCSPISGHRSVSWYQQTPGQGLQFLFEYFSETQRNKGNFPGRFSGRQFSNSRSEMNVSTLELGDSALYLCASSPGLAGRLNTGELFFGEGSRLTVL.

This clonotype occurred a few times. This sequence joins TRBV7-2 and TRBJ2-7; no definite D call. V shed 3 bases and J shed 1 base, with 16 bases lying between them. The CDR3 spans 16 residues. Per germline, CDR1 SGHTA and CDR2 FQGNSA. CDR3 in DNA: TGTGCCAGCAGCTTTCACGGTTCAGGATCATCCTACGAGCAGTACTTC. Amino acid sequence: CASSFHGSGSSYEQYF.

In its sample, this clonotype was seen a few times. The rearrangement links TRBV19 to TRBJ2-1; D might be TRBD2 (6 bases). Looked up from germline, CDR1 is LNHDA and CDR2 is SQIVND (reference sequence). Between the trimmed V and J ends, which lost 7 bases and 0 bases, there was a span of 13 bases. The CDR3 has 15 amino acids. CDR3 DNA sequence: TGTGCCAGTAACCAGCGGGTTAGCTCCTACAATGAGCAGTTCTTC. This translates into CASNQRVSSYNEQFF.